These T cell receptor beta chains were read from a single sample in a study of memory CD4+ T cells and cytomegalovirus serostatus. Assay: immunoSEQ multiplex PCR; the TCRdb copy retains only in-frame clones and omits some. The table includes tens of thousands of clones, over 65% detected once. The sample consisted of memory CD4+ T cells from blood. Receptors were obtained from an adult in good health and CMV-seropositive. The CDR3 runs from the conserved cysteine through the conserved F or W. A D gene is named only where the DNA matches it firmly. Where a row states a size, it is once, few, many or the class of an expanded clone; other rows omit it.

d_gene: -
j_gene: TRBJ1-3
abundance: -
v_gene: TRBV18
CDR3aa: CASSVTDDPGNTIYF
CDR3nt: TGTGCCAGCTCAGTGACGGATGATCCAGGAAACACCATATATTTT

d_gene: -
j_gene: TRBJ2-2
abundance: -
v_gene: TRBV9
CDR3aa: CASSPTAGAGELFF
CDR3nt: TGTGCCAGCAGCCCGACGGCCGGGGCCGGGGAGCTGTTTTTT

d_gene: -
j_gene: TRBJ1-5
abundance: -
v_gene: TRBV28
CDR3aa: CATRRGGNQPQHF
CDR3nt: TGTGCCACCCGAAGAGGGGGCAATCAGCCCCAGCATTTT

d_gene: -
j_gene: TRBJ1-5
abundance: -
v_gene: TRBV30
CDR3aa: CAWSGGFGGNQPQHF
CDR3nt: TGTGCCTGGAGTGGCGGTTTTGGAGGCAATCAGCCCCAGCATTTT

d_gene: -
j_gene: TRBJ2-5
abundance: -
v_gene: TRBV10-1
CDR3aa: CASSPGDREETQYF
CDR3nt: TGCGCCAGCAGTCCGGGGGACAGAGAAGAGACCCAGTACTTC

d_gene: -
j_gene: TRBJ1-2
abundance: once
v_gene: TRBV11-3
CDR3aa: CASSLLTREIGYTF
CDR3nt: TGTGCCAGCAGCTTATTAACCAGGGAGATCGGCTACACCTTC

d_gene: -
j_gene: TRBJ1-2
abundance: -
v_gene: TRBV5-4
CDR3aa: CASSQATGGTGYTF
CDR3nt: TGTGCCAGCAGCCAAGCCACCGGGGGTACGGGCTACACCTTC

d_gene: -
j_gene: TRBJ2-2
abundance: -
v_gene: TRBV5-1
CDR3aa: CASSLARGATGELFF
CDR3nt: TGCGCCAGCAGCTTGGCCAGGGGTGCCACCGGGGAGCTGTTTTTT

d_gene: TRBD2
j_gene: TRBJ2-1
abundance: -
v_gene: TRBV5-1
CDR3aa: CASSLDPGLAVNEQFF
CDR3nt: TGCGCCAGCAGCTTGGACCCGGGACTAGCGGTGAATGAGCAGTTCTTC

d_gene: -
j_gene: TRBJ2-1
abundance: -
v_gene: TRBV5-1
CDR3aa: CAEIGRMSYNEQFF
CDR3nt: TGCGCTGAAATTGGACGGATGTCCTACAATGAGCAGTTCTTC

d_gene: -
j_gene: TRBJ2-3
abundance: -
v_gene: TRBV28
CDR3aa: CASSLGGPNTQYF
CDR3nt: TGTGCCAGCAGCTTAGGGGGTCCGAATACGCAGTATTTT

d_gene: TRBD1
j_gene: TRBJ1-1
abundance: medium-sized
v_gene: TRBV29-1
CDR3aa: CSVEDGDREAFF
CDR3nt: TGCAGCGTTGAAGATGGGGACAGGGAAGCTTTCTTT

d_gene: TRBD1
j_gene: TRBJ1-5
abundance: -
v_gene: TRBV19
CDR3aa: CASTRTGDNQPQHF
CDR3nt: TGTGCCAGTACCCGGACAGGGGACAATCAGCCCCAGCATTTT

d_gene: TRBD1
j_gene: TRBJ2-3
abundance: -
v_gene: TRBV19
CDR3aa: CASSIQGADTQYF
CDR3nt: TGTGCCAGTAGTATCCAGGGGGCTGATACGCAGTATTTT

d_gene: -
j_gene: TRBJ2-7
abundance: -
v_gene: TRBV30
CDR3aa: CAWSLGNSYEQYF
CDR3nt: TGTGCCTGGAGTTTGGGCAACTCCTACGAGCAGTACTTC

d_gene: -
j_gene: TRBJ1-2
abundance: few
v_gene: TRBV10-2
CDR3aa: CASRDQGRSNGYTF
CDR3nt: TGCGCCAGCAGAGATCAGGGCAGGTCGAACGGCTACACCTTC

d_gene: TRBD2
j_gene: TRBJ2-5
abundance: -
v_gene: TRBV9
CDR3aa: CASWTSGRSETQYF
CDR3nt: TGTGCCAGCTGGACTAGCGGGAGATCGGAGACCCAGTACTTC

d_gene: -
j_gene: TRBJ2-7
abundance: -
v_gene: TRBV4-1
CDR3aa: CAGEASVSYEQYF
CDR3nt: TGCGCCGGCGAAGCTAGCGTCTCCTACGAGCAGTACTTC

d_gene: -
j_gene: TRBJ2-1
abundance: -
v_gene: TRBV14
CDR3aa: CASSRGNEQFF
CDR3nt: TGTGCCAGCAGCCGTGGGAATGAGCAGTTCTTC

d_gene: TRBD2
j_gene: TRBJ2-1
abundance: -
v_gene: TRBV2
CDR3aa: CASRTSGSNEQFF
CDR3nt: TGTGCCAGCAGGACTAGCGGGAGCAATGAGCAGTTCTTC

d_gene: -
j_gene: TRBJ2-5
abundance: once
v_gene: TRBV10-3
CDR3aa: CAISDAEETQYF
CDR3nt: TGTGCCATCAGTGACGCGGAAGAGACCCAGTACTTC

d_gene: TRBD2
j_gene: TRBJ2-5
abundance: -
v_gene: TRBV4-2
CDR3aa: CASRDSSGTSGETQYF
CDR3nt: TGTGCCAGCAGGGACTCATCCGGGACTAGCGGAGAGACCCAGTACTTC

d_gene: -
j_gene: TRBJ2-5
abundance: -
v_gene: TRBV18
CDR3aa: CASSPLQGGRETQYF
CDR3nt: TGTGCCAGCTCACCGCTACAGGGAGGGAGGGAGACCCAGTACTTC

d_gene: -
j_gene: TRBJ1-2
abundance: -
v_gene: TRBV5-1
CDR3aa: CASSFADNYGYTF
CDR3nt: TGCGCCAGCAGCTTTGCAGATAACTATGGCTACACCTTC

d_gene: -
j_gene: TRBJ2-5
abundance: -
v_gene: TRBV9
CDR3aa: CASSAGQQETQYF
CDR3nt: TGTGCCAGCAGCGCCGGCCAGCAAGAGACCCAGTACTTC

d_gene: -
j_gene: TRBJ1-1
abundance: -
v_gene: TRBV7-9
CDR3aa: CASSLGRGSFTEAFF
CDR3nt: TGTGCCAGCAGCTTAGGACGGGGAAGTTTCACTGAAGCTTTCTTT

d_gene: -
j_gene: TRBJ2-7
abundance: -
v_gene: TRBV28
CDR3aa: CASSLGGRVHEQYF
CDR3nt: TGTGCCAGCAGTTTAGGAGGCAGGGTCCACGAGCAGTACTTC

d_gene: -
j_gene: TRBJ2-5
abundance: -
v_gene: TRBV11-2
CDR3aa: CASSLGVGLIQETQYF
CDR3nt: TGTGCCAGCAGCTTAGGGGTTGGACTAATTCAAGAGACCCAGTACTTC

d_gene: -
j_gene: TRBJ1-2
abundance: -
v_gene: TRBV15
CDR3aa: CATSRGEVDGYTF
CDR3nt: TGTGCCACCAGCAGAGGGGAAGTTGATGGCTACACCTTC

d_gene: -
j_gene: TRBJ1-2
abundance: few
v_gene: TRBV6-1
CDR3aa: CASSESWGYTF
CDR3nt: TGTGCCAGCAGTGAATCATGGGGCTACACCTTC

d_gene: -
j_gene: TRBJ1-2
abundance: -
v_gene: TRBV5-4
CDR3aa: CASRPGQKVYGYTF
CDR3nt: TGTGCCAGCAGGCCGGGACAAAAAGTCTATGGCTACACCTTC

d_gene: -
j_gene: TRBJ1-2
abundance: once
v_gene: TRBV5-1
CDR3aa: CASSLSANYGYTF
CDR3nt: TGCGCCAGCAGCTTGTCAGCTAACTATGGCTACACCTTC

d_gene: -
j_gene: TRBJ1-2
abundance: -
v_gene: TRBV2
CDR3aa: CASSERGTYGYTF
CDR3nt: TGTGCCAGCAGTGAAAGAGGGACCTATGGCTACACCTTC

d_gene: -
j_gene: TRBJ2-5
abundance: -
v_gene: TRBV5-1
CDR3aa: CASSLGTEGTQYF
CDR3nt: TGCGCCAGCAGCTTGGGGACGGAAGGGACCCAGTACTTC

d_gene: TRBD2
j_gene: TRBJ2-3
abundance: -
v_gene: TRBV10-1
CDR3aa: CASSEMREAIFADTQYF
CDR3nt: TGCGCCAGCAGTGAGATGCGGGAGGCCATTTTCGCAGATACGCAGTATTTT

d_gene: -
j_gene: TRBJ2-5
abundance: -
v_gene: TRBV2
CDR3aa: CASKAQETQYF
CDR3nt: TGTGCCAGCAAGGCCCAAGAGACCCAGTACTTC

d_gene: -
j_gene: TRBJ2-3
abundance: -
v_gene: TRBV7-2
CDR3aa: CASSLAGPDTQYF
CDR3nt: TGTGCCAGCAGCTTGGCGGGACCAGATACGCAGTATTTT

d_gene: -
j_gene: TRBJ2-7
abundance: -
v_gene: TRBV18
CDR3aa: CASSRRSGDGNEQYF
CDR3nt: TGTGCCAGCTCCCGAAGGAGCGGTGACGGGAACGAGCAGTACTTC

d_gene: -
j_gene: TRBJ2-3
abundance: -
v_gene: TRBV29-1
CDR3aa: CSVVGTYGSTDTQYF
CDR3nt: TGCAGCGTAGTCGGAACCTACGGGAGCACAGATACGCAGTATTTT

d_gene: -
j_gene: TRBJ1-4
abundance: few
v_gene: TRBV7-9
CDR3aa: CASSRSGGSNEKLFF
CDR3nt: TGTGCCAGCAGCCGGAGTGGGGGGTCTAATGAAAAACTGTTTTTT

d_gene: -
j_gene: TRBJ1-2
abundance: -
v_gene: TRBV7-2
CDR3aa: CASSLSPLGYTF
CDR3nt: TGTGCCAGCAGCTTATCTCCACTGGGCTACACCTTC

d_gene: -
j_gene: TRBJ1-4
abundance: -
v_gene: TRBV27
CDR3aa: CASSLSTRGREKLFF
CDR3nt: TGTGCCAGCAGTTTATCGACTCGAGGAAGGGAAAAACTGTTTTTT

d_gene: TRBD1
j_gene: TRBJ2-2
abundance: -
v_gene: TRBV7-3
CDR3aa: CASSPRTGWSGELFF
CDR3nt: TGTGCCAGCAGCCCCAGGACAGGGTGGTCCGGGGAGCTGTTTTTT

d_gene: TRBD1
j_gene: TRBJ1-1
abundance: -
v_gene: TRBV5-1
CDR3aa: CASSWGQGGTEAFF
CDR3nt: TGCGCCAGCAGCTGGGGACAGGGCGGCACTGAAGCTTTCTTT

d_gene: -
j_gene: TRBJ1-3
abundance: once
v_gene: TRBV6-1
CDR3aa: CASSAHRRYSGNTIYF
CDR3nt: TGTGCCAGCAGTGCCCACCGAAGATACTCTGGAAACACCATATATTTT